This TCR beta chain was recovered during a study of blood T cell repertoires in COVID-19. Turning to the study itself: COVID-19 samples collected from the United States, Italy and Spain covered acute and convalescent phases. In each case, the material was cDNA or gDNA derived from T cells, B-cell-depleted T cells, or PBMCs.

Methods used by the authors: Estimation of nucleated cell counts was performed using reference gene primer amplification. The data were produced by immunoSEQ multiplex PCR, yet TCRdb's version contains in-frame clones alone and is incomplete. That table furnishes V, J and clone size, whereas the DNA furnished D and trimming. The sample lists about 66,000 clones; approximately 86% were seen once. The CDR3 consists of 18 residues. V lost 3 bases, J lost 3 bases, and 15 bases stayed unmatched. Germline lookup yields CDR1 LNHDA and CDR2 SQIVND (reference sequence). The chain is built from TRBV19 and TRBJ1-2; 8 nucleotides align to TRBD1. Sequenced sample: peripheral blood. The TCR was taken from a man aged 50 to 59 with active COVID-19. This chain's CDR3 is CASSMGTGRPYGYYGYTF. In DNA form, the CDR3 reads TGTGCCAGTAGTATGGGGACAGGTCGGCCGTATGGGTACTATGGCTACACCTTC.